This T cell receptor beta chain comes out of a study of T cell responses to AZD1222 COVID-19 vaccine. Study conclusions and caveats: White British donors predominated, females outnumbered males, and clonal diversity was possibly underestimated. Every sample of the repertoires postdated the peak T cell response.

TCRdb keeps only in-frame clones here, not all; method: immunoSEQ multiplex PCR. Among approximately 94,000 clones listed, 87% were seen once. Germline V gene data show CDR1 as ENHRY and CDR2 as SYGVKD. V lost 3 bases and J lost 4, with 9 bases in between. The CDR3 spans 13 residues. Comment on this clone: Its antigen is currently unknown.

The material sequenced was peripheral blood, taken on day 0 of MenACWY control vaccination. The sequence came from an adult in good health. This chain joins TRBV10-3 and TRBJ2-5; D unresolved. The CDR3 reads CAISENWGETQYF. The CDR3 region has the DNA TGTGCCATCAGTGAAAACTGGGGAGAGACCCAGTACTTC.